This TCR beta chain came from a study of T-cell reconstitution after alpha-beta-depleted transplantation in children (dated by TCRdb to the mid-2010s). Some background on the complete study: The study quantitatively tracked T-cell immune reconstitution after TCRalphabeta/CD19-depleted allogeneic hematopoietic cell transplantation in children using TCR repertoire profiling. Here is what the overall study found, with its caveats: In some patients, high TCRbeta diversity at day 60 was attributed to recipient T cells and intrathymic progenitors that had survived conditioning. Over the following months the frequencies of hyperexpanded clones went down, and after one year T-cell counts and TCRbeta diversity were mostly credited to newly produced T cells. The apparently early recovery of alphabetaT-cell counts about two months after transplant reportedly depended on only several hundred rapidly expanded clones that came from non-depleted graft cells.

The meaning of the sample's treatment or condition label: allogeneic hematopoietic cell transplantation with graft depleted of TCRalphabeta T cells and CD19 B cells. The transplant recipients were children given TCRalphabeta/CD19-depleted allogeneic hematopoietic cell grafts. Comment on this clonotype: Its antigen remains unidentified. Per-base qualities were not stored, and no clone one base away is much larger.

Library preparation employed PCR. Sequencing took place on an Illumina HiSeq 2500. TCR libraries were prepared with molecular barcoding, using unique molecular identifiers to normalize TCRbeta repertoire quantification. TCRdb handled the public reads itself, with Q25 trimming in fastp and clone calling in MiXCR, and kept productive beta chains. Every entry covers one CDR3 protein and lists the most common genes and DNA from its rows. This sample has 350,000 to 500,000 distinct CDR3 sequences in its table, and roughly 44% of those were observed once. In total, the top ten clones hold around 29% of the sample. Its CDR3 holds 14 amino acids, cysteine through phenylalanine. CDR3 DNA is the only sequence kept; it has 42 bases, read in frame from the first base. The germline ends are 9 bases apart after V is trimmed by 0 bases and J by 3 bases. The germline V gene yields MGHRA for CDR1 and YSYEKL for CDR2.

Here the sequenced sample was PBMCs, taken before TCRalphabeta/CD19-depleted stem cell transplant. The receptor's source is a girl aged 2-9 years with aplastic anemia, due to receive a stem cell transplant. The sequence is built from TRBV4-1 and TRBJ2-7; a confident D gene designation cannot be given. The CDR3 loop reads CASSQEWPGYEQYF. The nucleotides read TGCGCCAGCAGCCAAGAGTGGCCGGGCTACGAGCAGTACTTC.